A selection of T cell receptor beta chains follows, all from one sample in a study of T cells in Graves' hyperthyroidism and ophthalmopathy. MiXCR was run by TCRdb on the multiplex PCR reads, yielding one entry per CDR3 protein. This sample yields roughly 290,000 distinct CDR3 sequences, of which roughly 13% are seen a single time; approximately 7.9% belongs to the top ten. Sequences were obtained from blood. The receptors originated from a woman aged 40 to 49 with Graves' hyperthyroidism. CDR3s include the opening cysteine and the closing phenylalanine or tryptophan. The order of the fields is D gene, J gene, V gene, clone size, CDR3 DNA, CDR3 protein. A D gene is named only where the DNA matches it firmly. The size of a clone is reported for some rows only, either as once, few or many, or as a class for expanded clones.

d_call: NA; j_call: TRBJ1-2; v_call: TRBV6-1; clone_size: many; cdr3_nt: TGTGCCAGCAGTGTTACCGTCGGCTATGGCTACACCTTC; cdr3_aa: CASSVTVGYGYTF
d_call: NA; j_call: TRBJ2-7; v_call: TRBV3-1; clone_size: many; cdr3_nt: TGTGCCAGCAGCCAAGATCTCTACGAGCAGTACTTC; cdr3_aa: CASSQDLYEQYF
d_call: TRBD2; j_call: TRBJ2-5; v_call: TRBV30; clone_size: many; cdr3_nt: TGTGCCTGGGGACTAGCGGGAGGAAACCAAGAGACCCAGTACTTC; cdr3_aa: CAWGLAGGNQETQYF
d_call: TRBD2; j_call: TRBJ2-3; v_call: TRBV19; clone_size: NA; cdr3_nt: TGTGCCAGTACTCGGACGGGACTAGCGGGAGCAGATACGCAGTATTTT; cdr3_aa: CASTRTGLAGADTQYF
d_call: TRBD2; j_call: TRBJ2-1; v_call: TRBV7-9; clone_size: few; cdr3_nt: TGTGCCAGCAGCTCATCACTAGCGGGAGTACCCGATGAGCAGTTCTTC; cdr3_aa: CASSSSLAGVPDEQFF
d_call: TRBD2; j_call: TRBJ2-3; v_call: TRBV7-6; clone_size: many; cdr3_nt: TGTGCCAGCACCTTAGCGGGAGGACGTGATACGCAGTATTTT; cdr3_aa: CASTLAGGRDTQYF
d_call: NA; j_call: TRBJ1-2; v_call: TRBV7-9; clone_size: many; cdr3_nt: TGTGCCAGCAGTGCTGGAAATCGATACACCTTC; cdr3_aa: CASSAGNRYTF
d_call: NA; j_call: TRBJ2-7; v_call: TRBV10-3; clone_size: many; cdr3_nt: TGTGCCATCAGTCCATCGAGGGGGGATGTGGCCTACGAGCAGTACTTC; cdr3_aa: CAISPSRGDVAYEQYF
d_call: NA; j_call: TRBJ1-5; v_call: TRBV29-1; clone_size: many; cdr3_nt: TGCAGCGGAACCCATGAATATTACAGGGCCTTCAATCAGCCCCAGCATTTT; cdr3_aa: CSGTHEYYRAFNQPQHF
d_call: NA; j_call: TRBJ1-1; v_call: TRBV28; clone_size: NA; cdr3_nt: TGTGCCACCAGCTTCCGGGCAGACACTGAAGCTTTCTTT; cdr3_aa: CATSFRADTEAFF
d_call: TRBD2; j_call: TRBJ2-7; v_call: TRBV6-1; clone_size: NA; cdr3_nt: TGTGCCAGCAGTCTAACTAGCGGGAGAAACGAGCAGTACTTC; cdr3_aa: CASSLTSGRNEQYF
d_call: TRBD2; j_call: TRBJ2-1; v_call: TRBV9; clone_size: NA; cdr3_nt: TGTGCCAGCAGCGCTCTAGCGGGAGGCAATGAGCAGTTCTTC; cdr3_aa: CASSALAGGNEQFF
d_call: NA; j_call: TRBJ2-5; v_call: TRBV7-2; clone_size: many; cdr3_nt: TGTGCCAGCAGCTCCAGGGCCCAAGAGACCCAGTACTTC; cdr3_aa: CASSSRAQETQYF
d_call: NA; j_call: TRBJ2-1; v_call: TRBV12-3/TRBV12-4; clone_size: many; cdr3_nt: TGTGCCAGCAGTCCCCCCCGAGGGAGTGTAAATGAGCAGTTCTTC; cdr3_aa: CASSPPRGSVNEQFF
d_call: TRBD1; j_call: TRBJ1-1; v_call: TRBV11-1; clone_size: many; cdr3_nt: TGTGCCAGCAGACGTGACAGGGGGAGCGGTGAAGCTTTCTTT; cdr3_aa: CASRRDRGSGEAFF
d_call: TRBD1; j_call: TRBJ2-3; v_call: TRBV3-1; clone_size: few; cdr3_nt: TGTGCCAGCAGCCGGAAGCAGGGGGCCCCGTGGGGGCAGTATTTT; cdr3_aa: CASSRKQGAPWGQYF
d_call: TRBD1; j_call: TRBJ1-1; v_call: TRBV6-1; clone_size: many; cdr3_nt: TGTGCCAGCAGGAATGGACAGGGGAACACTGAAGCTTTCTTT; cdr3_aa: CASRNGQGNTEAFF
d_call: NA; j_call: TRBJ2-5; v_call: TRBV18; clone_size: many; cdr3_nt: TGTGCCAGCTCACCGGACCAAGAGACCCAGTACTTC; cdr3_aa: CASSPDQETQYF
d_call: NA; j_call: TRBJ1-1; v_call: TRBV14; clone_size: few; cdr3_nt: TGTGCCAGCAGCCAAGAGTATGGGGGGCCCCCGAACACTGAAGCTTTCTTT; cdr3_aa: CASSQEYGGPPNTEAFF
d_call: NA; j_call: TRBJ2-5; v_call: TRBV9; clone_size: few; cdr3_nt: TGTGCCAGCAGCCCAACAGGGCGGGAGACCCAGTACTTC; cdr3_aa: CASSPTGRETQYF
d_call: NA; j_call: TRBJ1-1; v_call: TRBV10-3; clone_size: many; cdr3_nt: TGTGCCATCAGAGACATGAACACTGAAGCTTTCTTT; cdr3_aa: CAIRDMNTEAFF
d_call: NA; j_call: TRBJ2-2; v_call: TRBV7-9; clone_size: many; cdr3_nt: TGTGCCAGCAGCTTAGGGGGCAACACCGGGGAGCTGTTTTTT; cdr3_aa: CASSLGGNTGELFF
d_call: TRBD2; j_call: TRBJ2-5; v_call: TRBV11-3; clone_size: many; cdr3_nt: TGTGCCAGCAGCCCTCGGGAAGCGGGAGGAAGGGAGACCCAGTACTTC; cdr3_aa: CASSPREAGGRETQYF
d_call: NA; j_call: TRBJ1-1; v_call: TRBV2; clone_size: many; cdr3_nt: TGTGCCAGCAGGACCGATCCGAACACTGAAGCTTTCTTT; cdr3_aa: CASRTDPNTEAFF
d_call: TRBD1; j_call: TRBJ2-7; v_call: TRBV20-1; clone_size: few; cdr3_nt: TGCAGTGCTAGAGACCCGGGACAGTCCTACGAGCAGTACTTC; cdr3_aa: CSARDPGQSYEQYF
d_call: NA; j_call: TRBJ1-1; v_call: TRBV6-5; clone_size: many; cdr3_nt: TGTGCCAGCAGTTACAACACGCACACTGAAGCTTTCTTT; cdr3_aa: CASSYNTHTEAFF
d_call: TRBD1; j_call: TRBJ2-2; v_call: TRBV3-1; clone_size: many; cdr3_nt: TGTGCCAGCAGCCTTCCGGGACAGGGGACCGGGGAGCTGTTTTTT; cdr3_aa: CASSLPGQGTGELFF
d_call: TRBD2; j_call: TRBJ2-1; v_call: TRBV19; clone_size: few; cdr3_nt: TGTGCCAGTAGTCCAGCACTAGCGGGAGGGCCGGGGGAGCAGTTCTTC; cdr3_aa: CASSPALAGGPGEQFF
d_call: TRBD2; j_call: TRBJ2-3; v_call: TRBV13; clone_size: many; cdr3_nt: TGTGCCAGCAGCCGATTGGGCGGGAGGTTATCAGATACGCAGTATTTT; cdr3_aa: CASSRLGGRLSDTQYF
d_call: TRBD2; j_call: TRBJ2-7; v_call: TRBV27; clone_size: many; cdr3_nt: TGTGCCAGCAGTTTATCGCCATACCGGGACTACCTGAACCACGAGCAGTACTTC; cdr3_aa: CASSLSPYRDYLNHEQYF
d_call: TRBD1; j_call: TRBJ2-1; v_call: TRBV6-2/TRBV6-3; clone_size: NA; cdr3_nt: TGTGCCAGCAGTTACGGGACAGCTCAGGAGCAGTTCTTC; cdr3_aa: CASSYGTAQEQFF
d_call: NA; j_call: TRBJ2-3; v_call: TRBV2; clone_size: many; cdr3_nt: TGTGCCAGCACTCAGGGTAGAACAGATACGCAGTATTTT; cdr3_aa: CASTQGRTDTQYF
d_call: NA; j_call: TRBJ1-6; v_call: TRBV13; clone_size: few; cdr3_nt: TGTGCCAGCAGCTTGGGGCGGCAGCGGGCCCTCCACTTT; cdr3_aa: CASSLGRQRALHF
d_call: NA; j_call: TRBJ1-2; v_call: TRBV6-1; clone_size: few; cdr3_nt: TGTGCCAGCACTTACCTAGCGGGGGGAGGCTACACCTTC; cdr3_aa: CASTYLAGGGYTF
d_call: NA; j_call: TRBJ2-7; v_call: TRBV20-1; clone_size: many; cdr3_nt: TGCAGTGTTACACGAGGAGGGGACCGCGAGCAGTACTTC; cdr3_aa: CSVTRGGDREQYF
d_call: NA; j_call: TRBJ1-6; v_call: TRBV6-2/TRBV6-3; clone_size: NA; cdr3_nt: TGTGCCAGCTCCGGGACGTTGAGCTCCTATAATTCACCCCTCCACTTT; cdr3_aa: CASSGTLSSYNSPLHF
d_call: TRBD2; j_call: TRBJ2-7; v_call: TRBV20-1; clone_size: many; cdr3_nt: TGCAGTGCTAGAGAATGGGTAGCGGGTTCCTACGAGCAGTACTTC; cdr3_aa: CSAREWVAGSYEQYF
d_call: NA; j_call: TRBJ2-7; v_call: TRBV5-4; clone_size: few; cdr3_nt: TGTGCCAGCAGCTTGGCGATCGGAAGCTCCTACGAGCAGTACTTC; cdr3_aa: CASSLAIGSSYEQYF
d_call: TRBD2; j_call: TRBJ2-3; v_call: TRBV27; clone_size: many; cdr3_nt: TGTGCCAGCAGTTCCGGGACTAGCGGGAGGGCAGAGACAGATACGCAGTATTTT; cdr3_aa: CASSSGTSGRAETDTQYF
d_call: NA; j_call: TRBJ1-5; v_call: TRBV29-1; clone_size: NA; cdr3_nt: TGCAGCGTTGAGCAGGAGACAGGTCAGCCCCAGCATTTT; cdr3_aa: CSVEQETGQPQHF
d_call: TRBD2; j_call: TRBJ2-1; v_call: TRBV3-1; clone_size: many; cdr3_nt: TGTGCCAGCAGCCAAGATGGGGGACGCGGGAGGGCCCGTGGGGAGCAGTTCTTC; cdr3_aa: CASSQDGGRGRARGEQFF
d_call: NA; j_call: TRBJ1-2; v_call: TRBV9; clone_size: many; cdr3_nt: TGTGCCAGCAGCGTAGAAAGAACAGCCCATGGCTACACCTTC; cdr3_aa: CASSVERTAHGYTF
d_call: NA; j_call: TRBJ1-3; v_call: TRBV2; clone_size: many; cdr3_nt: TGTGCCAGCATACCAGCGGGAGGAAACACCATATATTTT; cdr3_aa: CASIPAGGNTIYF
d_call: TRBD1; j_call: TRBJ1-6; v_call: TRBV20-1; clone_size: many; cdr3_nt: TGCAGTGCTAGGACAGGGTTGTATAATTCACCCCTCCACTTT; cdr3_aa: CSARTGLYNSPLHF
d_call: NA; j_call: TRBJ1-1; v_call: TRBV2; clone_size: NA; cdr3_nt: TGTGCCAGCAGAGAGGGTGAAGCTTTCTTT; cdr3_aa: CASREGEAFF